The 26 T cell receptor beta chains below come from one sample, sequenced in a study of blood T cell repertoires in COVID-19. Libraries were prepared by immunoSEQ multiplex PCR; TCRdb keeps only in-frame clonotypes and omits some of them. Here the sample spans roughly 250,000 clones, about nine tenths being singletons. The sequencing input was peripheral blood. The receptors derive from a man aged 40-50 years who had recovered from COVID-19.

The chain couples TRBV9 to TRBJ2-1; maybe TRBD1 (5 bases). The CDR3 is made up of 12 amino acids. Germline assignment: CDR1 SGDLS and CDR2 YYNGEE. Deletions cut 7 bases from V and 7 bases from J, with 12 bases between. CDR3 DNA: TGTGCCAGCGAGGCCAGGGCTAATGAGCAGTTCTTC. Encoded protein: CASEARANEQFF. Full variable domain (rest looked up from reference TRBV9 and TRBJ2-1): DSGVTQTPKHLITATGQRVTLRCSPRSGDLSVYWYQQSLDQGLQFLIQYYNGEERAKGNILERFSAQQFPDLHSELNLSSLELGDSALYFCASEARANEQFFGPGTRLTVL.

V gene TRBV6-4 combines with J gene TRBJ2-3; no clear D gene. This CDR3 is built from 15 residues. The V gene's germline CDR1 is MRHNA and CDR2 SNTAGT. V was pared by 3 bases and J by 1 base, with 11 bases between. The DNA for the CDR3 is TGTGCCAGCAGTGAAGAGGCGCTGGGCACAGATACGCAGTATTTT. Translated: CASSEEALGTDTQYF.

J is TRBJ2-5 and V is TRBV19, with 9 bases identical to TRBD2. There are 15 residues in the CDR3. Per germline, CDR1 LNHDA and CDR2 SQIVND (reference sequence). V was clipped by 3 bases and J by 7 bases; unmatched bases: 9. The CDR3 loop is CASSIATGGGGTQYF. As DNA, the CDR3 is TGTGCCAGTAGTATCGCGACAGGCGGGGGGGGGACCCAGTACTTC. Full variable domain (remainder filled in from reference TRBV19 and TRBJ2-5): DGGITQSPKYLFRKEGQNVTLSCEQNLNHDAMYWYRQDPGQGLRLIYYSQIVNDFQKGDIAEGYSVSREKKESFPLTVTSAQKNPTAFYLCASSIATGGGGTQYFGPGTRLLVL.

This clone is a singleton in its sample. This chain links TRBV24-1 with TRBJ1-6; 8 bases line up with TRBD1. This CDR3 has 17 amino acids. The germline V gene encodes CDR1 KGHDR and CDR2 SFDVKD. The ends lost 2 bases at V and 6 bases at J; junction bases unmatched: 8. The CDR3 region is CATSDSSGTGPNSPLHF. CDR3 DNA: TGTGCCACCAGTGATTCCTCTGGGACAGGACCTAATTCACCCCTCCACTTT.

This sequence joins TRBV6-5 and TRBJ1-2; no clear D. The CDR3 is made up of 13 amino acids. Trimming stripped 6 bases from V and 2 bases from J, with 10 bases between. Germline V lookup: CDR1 MNHEY, CDR2 SVGAGI. Written as DNA, the CDR3 is TGTGCCAGCAGCTCCAGCGTCAACTATGGCTACACCTTC. Amino acid sequence: CASSSSVNYGYTF.

A single count supports this clone. DNA for the CDR3: TGCGCCAGCAGCCTGGAAGGGGACAGAAATTCACCCCTCCACTTT. Its protein product is CASSLEGDRNSPLHF. The chain combines TRBV5-1 with TRBJ1-6, with 7 nucleotides matching TRBD1. The CDR3 has 15 amino acids. Germline CDR1 reads SGHRS; CDR2 reads YFSETQ. V trimming: 4 bases; J trimming: 7 bases; junction bases outside the gene matches: 8.

The rearrangement uses TRBV19 and TRBJ2-7; 8 bases map to TRBD1. Germline V gives CDR1 LNHDA, CDR2 SQIVND (reference sequence). V gave up 5 bases and J gave up 2 bases; unmatched junction bases: 5. CDR3 length: 14 amino acids. CDR3: CASSRDRGPYEQYF. The DNA of the CDR3 is TGTGCCAGTAGTCGCGACAGGGGACCCTACGAGCAGTACTTC.

The chain couples TRBV5-1 to TRBJ2-2; D is unclear. This CDR3 has 15 residues. Germline V gene lookup returns CDR1 SGHRS and CDR2 YFSETQ. Trimming took 4 bases from V and 3 from J, leaving 13 bases between them. DNA for the CDR3: TGCGCCAGCAGCCCTCCCGACTCTGACACCGGGGAGCTGTTTTTT. Translation: CASSPPDSDTGELFF.

The rearrangement joins TRBV10-3 to TRBJ2-3; D gene uncertain. Deletions cut 2 bases from V and 9 bases from J, with 12 bases between. Germline V CDR1 and CDR2: ENHRY, SYGVKD. This CDR3 has 13 residues. CDR3 amino acids: CAISEKRMRTQYF. The CDR3 DNA is TGTGCCATCAGTGAGAAGAGAATGAGAACGCAGTATTTT.

V is TRBV4-3 and J is TRBJ2-3; 11 bases are shared with TRBD2. This CDR3 contains 15 residues. Germline V gene lookup returns CDR1 LGHNA and CDR2 YSLEER. V was clipped by 5 bases and J by 1 base; unmatched bases: 2. In DNA form, the CDR3 reads TGCGCCAGCAGCTCGGGACTAGCGGGCACAGATACGCAGTATTTT. It specifies CASSSGLAGTDTQYF.

This rearrangement joins TRBV7-3 to TRBJ2-5; TRBD2 aligns across 7 bases. The CDR3 is 16 residues long. Looked up from germline, CDR1 is SGHTA and CDR2 is FQGTGA. The junction had 9 bases not matched to a gene; V was cut back by 4 bases and J by 1 base. The CDR3 protein is CASSSFGGSLQETQYF. CDR3 nucleotide sequence: TGTGCCAGCAGCTCTTTTGGCGGGAGCCTCCAAGAGACCCAGTACTTC.

This rearrangement joins TRBV7-3 to TRBJ2-3, with 7 positions matching TRBD2. The CDR3 totals 19 residues. Trimming cost V 0 bases and J 1 base; bases outside gene matches: 13. The germline V gene has CDR1 SGHTA and CDR2 FQGTGA. Here the CDR3 DNA reads TGTGCCAGCAGCTTAACAGCTCTCGCAGCTAGCGGAGGCACAGATACGCAGTATTTT. Translated, it gives CASSLTALAASGGTDTQYF. The full variable domain, with the rest looked up from reference TRBV7-3 and TRBJ2-3, is GAGVSQTPSNKVTEKGKYVELRCDPISGHTALYWYRQSLGQGPEFLIYFQGTGAADDSGLPNDRFFAVRPEGSVSTLKIQRTERGDSAVYLCASSLTALAASGGTDTQYFGPGTRLTVL.

This chain connects TRBV12-5 to TRBJ1-1, with D tentatively TRBD1 (5 bases). The V gene lost 1 base and the J gene lost 2 bases, with 11 bases spanning the gap. Germline CDR1 LGHNT, CDR2 FRNRAP. This CDR3 is 15 amino acids long. CDR3 in DNA: TGTGCTAGTGGTTTGGGAAAGGGACTTAACACTGAAGCTTTCTTT. Translating gives CASGLGKGLNTEAFF.

The chain employs TRBV12-3 or TRBV12-4 and TRBJ1-2; possible D gene TRBD1, 5 bases. This CDR3 is built from 13 residues. Trimming removed 5 bases from V and 2 bases from J, with 9 bases in between. CDR3: CASSLQGNYGYTF. The CDR3 region has the DNA TGTGCCAGCAGTCTCCAGGGCAACTATGGCTACACCTTC.

The table lists this clone with a count of one. This chain uses TRBV3-1 (or the pseudogene TRBV3-2) with TRBJ2-5, with D possibly matching TRBD1 (8 bases). The CDR3 contains 15 residues. Trimming pared 4 bases from V and 5 bases from J, leaving 17 bases between. In germline, CDR1 is LGHDT, CDR2 YNNKEL (reference sequence). CDR3 nucleotide sequence: TGTGCCAGCAGCCGTTACAGGGGGGGCCTCGAGACCCAGTACTTC. Protein product: CASSRYRGGLETQYF.

The rearrangement joins TRBV10-3 to TRBJ2-2, with TRBD1 identical over 8 bases. V gave up 0 bases and J gave up 4 bases; unmatched junction bases: 4. Germline V CDR1 and CDR2: ENHRY, SYGVKD. This CDR3 spans 16 amino acids. The CDR3 sequence: CAISESPGGRTGELFF. CDR3 nucleotides: TGTGCCATCAGTGAGTCCCCAGGGGGCCGCACCGGGGAGCTGTTTTTT.

The V gene is TRBV6-6, the J gene TRBJ1-1; D is unclear. The CDR3 sequence is 12 residues long. Trimming removed 4 bases from V and 7 bases from J, with 10 bases in between. Germline V gene sequence: CDR1 MNHNY, CDR2 SVGAGI (reference sequence). The CDR3 nucleotides read TGTGCCAGCAGTTCTACACGGGGTGAAGCTTTCTTT. This sequence encodes CASSSTRGEAFF.

This rearrangement joins TRBV5-6 to TRBJ1-1; maybe TRBD1 (5 bases). Germline V gives CDR1 SGHDT, CDR2 YYEEEE. V lost 3 bases to trimming and J lost 4 bases, with 7 bases between them. This CDR3 region has 12 residues. DNA of the CDR3: TGTGCCAGCAGCTGGAGGGGCACTGAAGCTTTCTTT. It codes for CASSWRGTEAFF.

The chain joins TRBV11-2 to TRBJ2-5; a possible D gene is TRBD2 (6 bases). This CDR3 region has 15 residues. V was shortened by 3 bases and J by 5 bases, with 16 bases between the two germline ends. The germline gives CDR1 SGHAT, CDR2 FQNNGV. The CDR3 sequence is CASSFVTSQRETQYF. The CDR3 DNA reads as TGTGCCAGCAGCTTCGTAACTAGCCAAAGGGAGACCCAGTACTTC. Combining the CDR3 with reference TRBV11-2 and TRBJ2-5 gives the whole variable domain EAGVAQSPRYKIIEKRQSVAFWCNPISGHATLYWYQQILGQGPKLLIQFQNNGVVDDSQLPKDRFSAERLKGVDSTLKIQPAKLEDSAVYLCASSFVTSQRETQYFGPGTRLLVL.

The genes are TRBV5-1 and TRBJ2-7; tentatively, D is TRBD2 (5 bases). Germline CDR1 reads SGHRS; CDR2 reads YFSETQ. The CDR3 length is 14 residues. Between the trimmed V and J ends, which lost 0 bases and 2 bases, there was a span of 9 bases. CDR3 nucleotides: TGCGCCAGCAGCTTGGCCTCCGGGGCCTACGAGCAGTACTTC. Protein sequence: CASSLASGAYEQYF.

The chain links TRBV6-5 to TRBJ2-5; 9 bases agree with TRBD1. The CDR3 covers 14 residues. V dropped 10 bases and J dropped 5; count of bases not matched to a gene: 11. Germline CDR1 is MNHEY and CDR2 is SVGAGI. The chain's CDR3 is CATFGTGRRETQYF. The CDR3 nucleotides read TGTGCCACCTTTGGGACAGGGAGAAGGGAGACCCAGTACTTC.

The chain is built from TRBV5-1 and TRBJ2-1; D possibly corresponds to TRBD2 (6 bases). Deletions cut 4 bases from V and 7 bases from J, with 15 bases between. The CDR3 has 14 residues. The germline CDR1 and CDR2 sequences are SGHRS and YFSETQ. CDR3 sequence reads: CASSPSGLGNEQFF. CDR3 DNA sequence: TGCGCCAGCAGCCCGTCGGGACTGGGAAATGAGCAGTTCTTC.

This chain joins TRBV6-5 and TRBJ2-4, with D possibly being TRBD1 (6 bases). The ends were cut back, 0 bases at V and 0 bases at J, with 9 bases in the middle. The length of the CDR3 is 16 residues. Germline V lookup: CDR1 MNHEY, CDR2 SVGAGI. In DNA, the CDR3 is TGTGCCAGCAGTTACTCGCAGGGGCTAGCCAAAAACATTCAGTACTTC. This sequence encodes CASSYSQGLAKNIQYF.

The chain combines TRBV5-4 with TRBJ2-7; a possible D gene is TRBD2 (6 bases). Looked up from germline, CDR1 is SGHNT and CDR2 is YYREEE (reference sequence). The V and J ends lost 2 bases and 3 bases respectively, with 15 bases between them. CDR3 length equals 15 residues. The CDR3 region is CASSFGVRDFYEQYF. In DNA form, the CDR3 reads TGTGCCAGCAGCTTCGGGGTACGGGACTTCTACGAGCAGTACTTC.

V usage is TRBV27 and J usage is TRBJ2-3, with TRBD2 identical over 10 bases. V lost 7 bases, J lost 6 bases, and 4 bases stayed unmatched. Per germline, CDR1 MNHEY and CDR2 SMNVEV (reference sequence). The CDR3 spans 13 residues. The CDR3 DNA sequence: TGTGCCAGCAAGAGTAGCGGGAGGGATACGCAGTATTTT. It translates to CASKSSGRDTQYF.

This chain uses TRBV3-1 (or the pseudogene TRBV3-2) with TRBJ1-1, with a weak D call TRBD1 (6 bases). This CDR3 contains 15 residues. V dropped 4 bases and J dropped 5 bases, with 17 bases sitting between them. Germline values: CDR1 LGHDT, CDR2 YNNKEL (reference sequence). The CDR3 spells CASSPRQDLFTEAFF. The CDR3 DNA follows: TGTGCCAGCAGCCCTAGACAGGACCTCTTTACTGAAGCTTTCTTT.